Listed below are T cell receptor beta chains from one sample, sequenced in a study of human T cells and chemical hapten exposure. TCRdb ran MiXCR on the RACE reads and lists one entry per CDR3 protein. The data show some 110,000 distinct CDR3 sequences, with 10% to 12% seen just once and more than 2% held by the top ten. The sequencing used whole blood, collected in connection with sensitization to the hapten diphenylcyclopropenone (DPC). Every receptor here comes from a woman aged 45-65 years with alopecia areata. Some clones in this sample may be carry-over from other donors' samples. The conserved cysteine and the conserved F or W are not part of the CDR3 here. A D gene is named only where the DNA matches it firmly.

ASSLVGENTEAF - TRBJ1-1 TRBV5-4
ASSPGLAGAQETQY TRBD2 TRBJ2-5 TRBV11-2
ASSLVGHTDTQY - TRBJ2-3 TRBV11-2
ASSAPTRGQFAYEQY - TRBJ2-7 TRBV12-3/TRBV12-4
ASSLGQGRETQY - TRBJ2-5 TRBV5-1
SAIQDRSYNEQF TRBD1 TRBJ2-1 TRBV20-1
SASNGPSYEQY - TRBJ2-7 TRBV20-1
SARDPTSYEQY - TRBJ2-7 TRBV20-1
ASSSISPNTEAF - TRBJ1-1 TRBV28
ASSPIGWRGGRGEQF TRBD2 TRBJ2-1 TRBV3-1
ASSQGVAKNIQY - TRBJ2-4 TRBV14
ASSSGTQGRSPLH - TRBJ1-6 TRBV6-5
ASSRIPGQGWYEQY TRBD1 TRBJ2-7 TRBV6-2/TRBV6-3
SYSGRGTDTQY TRBD2 TRBJ2-3 TRBV20-1
ASSQVDAGGTQPQH - TRBJ1-5 TRBV4-2
ASSTYSTDTQY - TRBJ2-3 TRBV6-6
ASSFLAASYEQY - TRBJ2-7 TRBV5-6
ASRKDVSGANVLT - TRBJ2-6 TRBV2
SALSTGDYEQY - TRBJ2-7 TRBV20-1
ASSFGTGRTGANVLT TRBD1 TRBJ2-6 TRBV12-3/TRBV12-4
ASSTGTGQTYGYT TRBD1 TRBJ1-2 TRBV5-4
SGIKRGPPADTQY TRBD2 TRBJ2-3 TRBV20-1
ANGQGDSPLH TRBD1 TRBJ1-6 TRBV6-1
SVEDGTDTQY - TRBJ2-3 TRBV29-1
ASSGGTLSYNEQF - TRBJ2-1 TRBV2
ASSFMYEQF - TRBJ2-1 TRBV7-2
SADRDSSYEQY - TRBJ2-7 TRBV20-1
ASRRNTEAF - TRBJ1-1 TRBV6-5
ASSQERGGPYEQY TRBD2 TRBJ2-7 TRBV4-1
ASSSGGGNQPQH - TRBJ1-5 TRBV9
ASSYPGTGVRTSTDTQY TRBD1 TRBJ2-3 TRBV6-2/TRBV6-3
SVEDRGGGANYGYT TRBD1 TRBJ1-2 TRBV29-1
ASSPGRTGNTIY - TRBJ1-3 TRBV3-1
ASKAGGPSYEQY TRBD2 TRBJ2-7 TRBV2
ASSVDLGIGTDTQY - TRBJ2-3 TRBV9
ASSSGTFQPQH - TRBJ1-5 TRBV12-3/TRBV12-4
ASSLVRAHEQY - TRBJ2-7 TRBV7-2
ASSVSQQPTDTQY - TRBJ2-3 TRBV6-4
ASSLEVQGSGYT TRBD1 TRBJ1-2 TRBV5-4
ASSQVDREGRYT TRBD1 TRBJ1-2 TRBV4-1
SVGGGATEAF - TRBJ1-1 TRBV29-1
AISDAGTGANEQF TRBD1 TRBJ2-1 TRBV10-3
ASSDTSRPQH - TRBJ1-5 TRBV27
ASSSEDEKLF - TRBJ1-4 TRBV12-3/TRBV12-4
ASSQELTWRGAYNEQF TRBD2 TRBJ2-1 TRBV14
ASSERYGYT - TRBJ1-2 TRBV12-3/TRBV12-4
AWSVGGGEQF - TRBJ2-1 TRBV30
ASSARDRGREEQY TRBD1 TRBJ2-7 TRBV7-2
ASSPGLAGLRTQY TRBD2 TRBJ2-3 TRBV12-3/TRBV12-4
SARRDPNTQY - TRBJ2-3 TRBV20-1
ASRQGPEQF - TRBJ2-1 TRBV14
ASSLSPASGNQPQH - TRBJ1-5 TRBV27
ASSYGTEKSGYT TRBD1 TRBJ1-2 TRBV6-5
ASSLGTGQETQY TRBD1 TRBJ2-5 TRBV7-9